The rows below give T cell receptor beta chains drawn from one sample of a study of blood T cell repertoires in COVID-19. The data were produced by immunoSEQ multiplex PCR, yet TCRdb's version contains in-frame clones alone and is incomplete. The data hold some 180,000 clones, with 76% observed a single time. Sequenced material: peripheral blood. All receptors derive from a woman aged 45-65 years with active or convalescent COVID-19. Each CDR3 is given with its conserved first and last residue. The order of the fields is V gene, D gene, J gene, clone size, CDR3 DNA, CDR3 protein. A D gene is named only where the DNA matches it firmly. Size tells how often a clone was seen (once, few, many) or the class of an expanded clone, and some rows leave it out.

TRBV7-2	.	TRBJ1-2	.	TGTGCCAGCAGCGCCGGGGTTAACTATGGCTACACCTTC	CASSAGVNYGYTF
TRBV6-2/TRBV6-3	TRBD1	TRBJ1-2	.	TGTGCCAGCAGTTTCGTCGGACAGGTCTATGGCTACACCTTC	CASSFVGQVYGYTF
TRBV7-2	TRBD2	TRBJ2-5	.	TGTGCCAGCAGTTTAAGCTGGGCGGCTAGCGGGGGCCCCCAAGAGACCCAGTACTTC	CASSLSWAASGGPQETQYF
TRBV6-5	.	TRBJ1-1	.	TGTGCCAGCAGTTACAGAGCGAACACTGAAGCTTTCTTT	CASSYRANTEAFF
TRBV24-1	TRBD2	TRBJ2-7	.	TGTGCCACCAGTGATTTAGCGAAAGAAAGGACTAGCTCCTACGAGCAGTACTTC	CATSDLAKERTSSYEQYF
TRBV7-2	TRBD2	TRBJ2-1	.	TGTGCCAGCAGTCCTTTCGGGGGGGGCCCGTACAATGAGCAGTTCTTC	CASSPFGGGPYNEQFF
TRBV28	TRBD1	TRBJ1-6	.	TGTGCCAGCAGTTCTAGGACAGGGTTGCGGCCCCTCCACTTT	CASSSRTGLRPLHF
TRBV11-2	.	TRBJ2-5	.	TGTGCCAGCAGCTCACAGGGACGGGGGGTCCAAGAGACCCAGTACTTC	CASSSQGRGVQETQYF
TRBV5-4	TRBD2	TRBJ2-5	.	TGTGCCAGCAGCCAGGGACTAGCGGGGGGGGCCGGGGTAGTCGAGACCCAGTACTTC	CASSQGLAGGAGVVETQYF
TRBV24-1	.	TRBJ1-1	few	TGTGCCACCGCCGTTTATGGGGAGGGGGCTGAAGCTTTCTTT	CATAVYGEGAEAFF
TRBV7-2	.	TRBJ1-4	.	TGTGCCAGCAGCTTAGACCACCCCAGGGCCCGTGGAAAACTGTTTTTT	CASSLDHPRARGKLFF
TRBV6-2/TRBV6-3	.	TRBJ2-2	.	TGTGCCAGCAGTAGGGGAACGGGCACCGGGGAGCTGTTTTTT	CASSRGTGTGELFF
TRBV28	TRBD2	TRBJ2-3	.	TGTGCCAGCACATCCGCGGGACTAGCGGGAGGGGCGCAAGCGCAGTATTTT	CASTSAGLAGGAQAQYF